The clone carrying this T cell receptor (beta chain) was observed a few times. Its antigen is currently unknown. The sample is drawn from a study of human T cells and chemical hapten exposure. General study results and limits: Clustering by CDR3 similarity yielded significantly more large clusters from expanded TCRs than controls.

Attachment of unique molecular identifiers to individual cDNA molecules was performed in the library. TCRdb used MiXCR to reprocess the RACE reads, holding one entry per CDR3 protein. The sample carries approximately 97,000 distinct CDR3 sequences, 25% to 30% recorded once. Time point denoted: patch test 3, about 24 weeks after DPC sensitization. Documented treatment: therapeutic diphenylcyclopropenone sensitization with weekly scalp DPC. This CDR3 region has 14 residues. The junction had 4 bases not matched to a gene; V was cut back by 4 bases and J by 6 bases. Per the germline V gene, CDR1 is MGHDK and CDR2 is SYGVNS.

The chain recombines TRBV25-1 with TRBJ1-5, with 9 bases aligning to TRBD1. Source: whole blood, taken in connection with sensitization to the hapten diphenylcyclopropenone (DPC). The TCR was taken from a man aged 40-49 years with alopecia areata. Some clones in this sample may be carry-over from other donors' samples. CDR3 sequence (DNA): TGTGCCAGCAGTGGGACAGGGGACTCTCAGCCCCAGCATTTT. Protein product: CASSGTGDSQPQHF.